A single T cell receptor (beta chain) is shown here with its context. Its antigen is unidentified. This CDR3 spans 15 amino acids. Trimming removed 4 bases at V and 5 bases at J, with 18 bases between. CDR1 SGHRS and CDR2 YFSETQ come from the germline V gene. This entry belongs to a study of cytomegalovirus exposure and HLA in healthy donors. Study in general: From donors who were HLA-typed, an early data release held approximately 80 million unique TCRs.

Regarding the study as a whole: Among TCR sequences, most were rare, though some public TCRs appeared in many donors. About 87% or about 30% of the time was how often most TCR beta V segments were productive, according to an earlier analysis. Later on, analysis showed that most CMV-associated TCR beta chains appeared to be HLA-restricted.

PCR involved 60 Vbeta and 13 Jbeta primers. Repertoires were generated with immunoSEQ multiplex PCR, while TCRdb's copy carries only in-frame clones and drops some. The sample includes some 130,000 clones, roughly four fifths of them seen just once. This rearrangement joins TRBV5-1 to TRBJ1-1; the D is unclear. Sequencing was carried out using PBMCs. The source is a young man in good health and CMV-seronegative. CDR3 bases: TGCGCCAGCAGCGAAAACACGGGAAGAGATACTGAAGCTTTCTTT. It yields the protein CASSENTGRDTEAFF. The complete variable domain, with remaining parts taken from reference TRBV5-1 and TRBJ1-1, reads KAGVTQTPRYLIKTRGQQVTLSCSPISGHRSVSWYQQTPGQGLQFLFEYFSETQRNKGNFPGRFSGRQFSNSRSEMNVSTLELGDSALYLCASSENTGRDTEAFFGQGTRLTVV.